The clone carrying this T cell receptor beta chain was observed a handful of times. TCRdb re-analysed the 5' RACE reads in MiXCR, keeping a single row per CDR3 protein. The data show approximately 350,000 distinct CDR3 sequences, approximately 13% seen once. These data come from a study of T-cell memory formation after mild COVID-19. Germline CDR1 and CDR2: MRHNA and SNTAGT. Trimming pared 3 bases from V and 1 base from J, leaving 9 bases between. The CDR3 runs to 14 residues. Sequenced: PBMCs or a T cell subset sorted from them (not recorded which). This rearrangement joins TRBV6-4 to TRBJ1-1; D is possibly TRBD1 (5 bases). The TCR comes from a man between 18 and 29 years old who had mild COVID-19 (a few samples of this study predate the infection). Cell type and time point are not known. The DNA of the CDR3 is TGTGCCAGCAGTGAGCAGGGCGGGAACACTGAAGCTTTCTTT. This encodes CASSEQGGNTEAFF.